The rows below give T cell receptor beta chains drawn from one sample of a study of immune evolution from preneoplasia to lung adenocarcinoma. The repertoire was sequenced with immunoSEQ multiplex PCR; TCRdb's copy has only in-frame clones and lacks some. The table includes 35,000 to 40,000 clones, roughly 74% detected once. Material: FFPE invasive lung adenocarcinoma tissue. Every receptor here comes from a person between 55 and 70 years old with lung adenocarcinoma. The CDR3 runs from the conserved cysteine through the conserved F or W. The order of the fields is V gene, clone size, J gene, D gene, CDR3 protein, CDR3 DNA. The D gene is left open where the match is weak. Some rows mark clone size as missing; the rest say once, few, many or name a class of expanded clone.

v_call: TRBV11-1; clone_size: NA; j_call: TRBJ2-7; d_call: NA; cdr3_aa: CASSLTGIGYEQYF; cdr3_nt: TGTGCCAGCAGCTTAACAGGGATTGGGTACGAGCAGTACTTC
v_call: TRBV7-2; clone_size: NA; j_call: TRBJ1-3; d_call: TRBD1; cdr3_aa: CASSPQGGNTIYF; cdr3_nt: TGTGCCAGCAGCCCACAAGGGGGCAACACCATATATTTT
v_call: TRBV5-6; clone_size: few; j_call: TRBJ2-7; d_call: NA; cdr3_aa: CASSAADSYEQYF; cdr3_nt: TGTGCCAGCAGCGCGGCAGACAGCTACGAGCAGTACTTC
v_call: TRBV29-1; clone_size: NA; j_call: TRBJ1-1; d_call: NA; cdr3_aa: CSGGQMNTEAFF; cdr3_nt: TGCAGCGGTGGACAGATGAACACTGAAGCTTTCTTT
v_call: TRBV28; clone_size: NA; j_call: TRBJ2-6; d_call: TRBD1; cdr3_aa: CASSPPGTGGPGSGANVLTF; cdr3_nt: TGTGCCAGCAGTCCCCCAGGGACAGGGGGCCCCGGCTCTGGGGCCAACGTCCTGACTTTC
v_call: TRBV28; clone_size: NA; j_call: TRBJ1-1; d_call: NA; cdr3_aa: CASREARGASYAFF; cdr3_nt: TGTGCCAGCAGGGAAGCTAGGGGGGCGTCTTATGCTTTCTTT
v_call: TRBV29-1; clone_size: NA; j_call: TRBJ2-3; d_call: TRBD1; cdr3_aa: CSVRPGQGAADTQYF; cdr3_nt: TGCAGCGTTCGACCCGGACAGGGGGCCGCAGATACGCAGTATTTT
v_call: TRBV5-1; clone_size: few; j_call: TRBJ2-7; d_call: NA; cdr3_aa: CASSLRGRGSYEQYF; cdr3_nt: TGCGCCAGCAGCCTGAGGGGACGGGGCTCCTACGAGCAGTACTTC
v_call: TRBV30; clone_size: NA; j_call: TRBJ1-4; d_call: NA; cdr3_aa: CAWSAGSNSNEKLFF; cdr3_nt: TGTGCCTGGAGTGCAGGGTCAAACAGTAATGAAAAACTGTTTTTT
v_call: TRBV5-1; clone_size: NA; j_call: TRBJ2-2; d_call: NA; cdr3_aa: CASSLAGDTGELFF; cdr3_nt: TGCGCCAGCAGCTTGGCCGGGGACACCGGGGAGCTGTTTTTT
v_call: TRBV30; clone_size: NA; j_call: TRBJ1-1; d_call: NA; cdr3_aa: CAWTKGGQGEAFF; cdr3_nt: TGTGCCTGGACCAAGGGGGGGCAGGGTGAAGCTTTCTTT
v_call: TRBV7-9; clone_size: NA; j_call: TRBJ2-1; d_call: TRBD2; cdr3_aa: CASSTGLAGGGSSYNEQFF; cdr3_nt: TGTGCCAGCAGCACGGGACTAGCGGGAGGGGGAAGCTCCTACAATGAGCAGTTCTTC
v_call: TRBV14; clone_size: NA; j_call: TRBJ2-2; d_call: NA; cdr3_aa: CASAPGTTATGELFF; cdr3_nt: TGTGCCAGCGCGCCTGGAACGACGGCCACCGGGGAGCTGTTTTTT
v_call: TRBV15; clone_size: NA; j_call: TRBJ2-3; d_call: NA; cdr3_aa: CATSKNSPTSDTQYF; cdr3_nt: TGTGCCACCAGCAAGAACTCTCCCACCTCAGATACGCAGTATTTT
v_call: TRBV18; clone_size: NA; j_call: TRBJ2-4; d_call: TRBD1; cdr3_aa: CASSPGQGSYIQYF; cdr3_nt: TGTGCCAGCTCGCCGGGACAGGGGTCATACATTCAGTACTTC
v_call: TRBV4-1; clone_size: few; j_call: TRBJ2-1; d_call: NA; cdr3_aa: CASSQGPGQEQFF; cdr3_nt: TGCGCCAGCAGCCAAGGGCCAGGGCAGGAGCAGTTCTTC
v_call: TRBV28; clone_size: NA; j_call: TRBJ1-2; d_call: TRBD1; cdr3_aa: CASSSGTGVYGYTF; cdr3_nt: TGTGCCAGCAGTTCCGGGACAGGGGTTTATGGCTACACCTTC
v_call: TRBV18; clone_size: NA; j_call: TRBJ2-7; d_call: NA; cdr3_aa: CASSLGQIYEQYF; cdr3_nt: TGTGCCAGCTCACTTGGACAGATCTACGAGCAGTACTTC
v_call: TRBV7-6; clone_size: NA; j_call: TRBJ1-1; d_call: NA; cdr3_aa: CASSLDTNTEAFF; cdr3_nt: TGTGCCAGCAGCTTAGACACGAACACTGAAGCTTTCTTT
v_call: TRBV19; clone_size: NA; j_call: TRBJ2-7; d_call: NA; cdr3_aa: CASKEGSEQYF; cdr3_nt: TGTGCCAGTAAGGAGGGCTCCGAGCAGTACTTC
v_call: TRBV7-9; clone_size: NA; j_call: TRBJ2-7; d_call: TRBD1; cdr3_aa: CASSWDRPDEQYF; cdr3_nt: TGTGCCAGCAGCTGGGACAGGCCAGACGAGCAGTACTTC
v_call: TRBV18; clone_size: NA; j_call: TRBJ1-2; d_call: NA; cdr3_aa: CASSSDHEGRVPRGYTF; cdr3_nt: TGTGCCAGCTCATCAGACCACGAGGGGAGGGTGCCGCGGGGCTACACCTTC
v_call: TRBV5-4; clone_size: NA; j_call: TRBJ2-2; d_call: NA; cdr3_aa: CASSFGLGANTGELFF; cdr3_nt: TGTGCCAGCAGCTTCGGACTGGGGGCGAACACCGGGGAGCTGTTTTTT
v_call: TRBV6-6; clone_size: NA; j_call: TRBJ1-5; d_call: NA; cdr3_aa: CASSYQQESPHF; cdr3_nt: TGTGCCAGCAGTTACCAACAGGAAAGTCCGCATTTT
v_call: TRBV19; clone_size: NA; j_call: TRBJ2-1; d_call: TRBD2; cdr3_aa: CASSRKPGLGIYNEQFF; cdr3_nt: TGTGCCAGTAGCCGAAAGCCTGGACTAGGTATCTACAATGAGCAGTTCTTC
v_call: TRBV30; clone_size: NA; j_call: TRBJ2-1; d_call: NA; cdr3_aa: CAWSGLGNEQFF; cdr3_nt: TGTGCCTGGAGTGGTCTGGGCAATGAGCAGTTCTTC
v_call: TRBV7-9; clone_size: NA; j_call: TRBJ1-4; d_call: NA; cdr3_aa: CASSKSGGNEKLFF; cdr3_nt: TGTGCCAGCAGCAAAAGCGGAGGGAATGAAAAACTGTTTTTT
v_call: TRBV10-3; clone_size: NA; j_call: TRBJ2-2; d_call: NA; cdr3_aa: CAISEPTDLSGELFF; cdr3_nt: TGTGCCATCAGTGAACCGACCGATTTGTCCGGGGAGCTGTTTTTT
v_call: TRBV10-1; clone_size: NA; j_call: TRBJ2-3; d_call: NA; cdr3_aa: CASSEPRGMGSTDTQYF; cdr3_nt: TGCGCCAGCAGTGAGCCTAGGGGTATGGGGTCCACAGATACGCAGTATTTT
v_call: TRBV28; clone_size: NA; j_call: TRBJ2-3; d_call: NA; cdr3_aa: CASSSSGPRADTQYF; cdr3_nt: TGTGCCAGCAGTTCCTCCGGGCCGCGGGCAGATACGCAGTATTTT
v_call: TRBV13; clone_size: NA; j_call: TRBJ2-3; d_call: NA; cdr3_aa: CASSPYTDTQYF; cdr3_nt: TGTGCCAGCAGCCCATACACAGATACGCAGTATTTT
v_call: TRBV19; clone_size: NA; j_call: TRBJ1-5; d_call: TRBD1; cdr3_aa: CASSPTGGGHSNQPQHF; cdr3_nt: TGTGCCAGTAGCCCGACAGGGGGTGGCCATAGCAATCAGCCCCAGCATTTT
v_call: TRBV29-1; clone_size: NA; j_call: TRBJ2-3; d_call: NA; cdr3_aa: CSAEGTGDTQYF; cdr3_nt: TGCAGCGCCGAGGGGACGGGAGATACGCAGTATTTT
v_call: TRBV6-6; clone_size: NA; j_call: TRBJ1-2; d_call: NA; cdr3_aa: CASRDAAGVVYGYTF; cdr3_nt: TGTGCCAGCAGGGACGCCGCGGGGGTGGTATATGGCTACACCTTC
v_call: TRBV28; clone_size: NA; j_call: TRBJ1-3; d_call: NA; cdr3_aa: CASTRGRGRTGNTIYF; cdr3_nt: TGTGCCAGCACCCGTGGTCGGGGCCGGACTGGAAACACCATATATTTT
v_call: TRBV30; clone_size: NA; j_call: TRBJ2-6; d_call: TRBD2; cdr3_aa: CAWQNLLAGGRPGANVLTF; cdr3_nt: TGTGCCTGGCAGAATCTACTAGCGGGAGGGCGCCCTGGGGCCAACGTCCTGACTTTC
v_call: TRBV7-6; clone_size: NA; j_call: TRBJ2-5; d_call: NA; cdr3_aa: CASSLRQSYQETQYF; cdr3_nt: TGTGCCAGCAGCTTGCGACAGTCGTACCAAGAGACCCAGTACTTC
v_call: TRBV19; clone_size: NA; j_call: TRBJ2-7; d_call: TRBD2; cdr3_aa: CASSLRTSGSHEQYF; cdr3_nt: TGTGCCAGTAGTCTGCGGACTAGCGGGAGCCACGAGCAGTACTTC
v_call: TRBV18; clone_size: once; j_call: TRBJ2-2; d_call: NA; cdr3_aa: CASSPQQGGTGELFF; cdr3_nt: TGTGCCAGCTCACCTCAACAGGGCGGGACCGGGGAGCTGTTTTTT
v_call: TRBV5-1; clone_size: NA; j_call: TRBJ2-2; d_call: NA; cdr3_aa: CASSLSRRSPGELFF; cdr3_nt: TGCGCCAGCAGCCTCTCGCGGCGTTCGCCCGGGGAGCTGTTTTTT
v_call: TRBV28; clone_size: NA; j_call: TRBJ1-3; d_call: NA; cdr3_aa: CASSFLRFSGNTIYF; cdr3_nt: TGTGCCAGCAGTTTCCTTAGGTTCTCTGGAAACACCATATATTTT
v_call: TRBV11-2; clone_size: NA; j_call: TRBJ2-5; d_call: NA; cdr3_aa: CASSSSRPKETQYF; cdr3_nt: TGTGCCAGCAGCTCGTCACGGCCGAAAGAGACCCAGTACTTC
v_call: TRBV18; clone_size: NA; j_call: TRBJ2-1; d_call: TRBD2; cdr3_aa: CASLSGRAKSEQFF; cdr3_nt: TGTGCCAGCCTTAGCGGGAGGGCCAAAAGTGAGCAGTTCTTC
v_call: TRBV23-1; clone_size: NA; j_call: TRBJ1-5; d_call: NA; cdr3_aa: CASRPPGDDNQPQHF; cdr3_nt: TGCGCCAGCAGACCCCCCGGGGACGACAATCAGCCCCAGCATTTT
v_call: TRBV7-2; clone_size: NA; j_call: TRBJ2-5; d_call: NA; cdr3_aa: CASNGTQYF; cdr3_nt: TGTGCCAGCAATGGGACCCAGTACTTC
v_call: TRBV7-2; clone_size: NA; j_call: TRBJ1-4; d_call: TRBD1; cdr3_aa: CASSRATGGSEKLFF; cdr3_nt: TGTGCCAGCAGCCGAGCCACAGGGGGTTCGGAAAAACTGTTTTTT
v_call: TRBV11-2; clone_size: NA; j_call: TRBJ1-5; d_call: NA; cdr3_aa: CASSLGKGQGYSNQPQHF; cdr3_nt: TGTGCCAGCAGCTTGGGAAAGGGCCAGGGCTATAGCAATCAGCCCCAGCATTTT
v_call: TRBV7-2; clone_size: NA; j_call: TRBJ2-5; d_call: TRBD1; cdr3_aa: CASSLGGTGKGQYF; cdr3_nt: TGTGCCAGCAGCTTAGGCGGGACAGGGAAAGGCCAGTACTTC
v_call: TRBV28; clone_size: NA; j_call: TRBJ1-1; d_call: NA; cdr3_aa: CASSLWGPIVEAFF; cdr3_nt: TGTGCCAGCAGTTTATGGGGGCCCATAGTAGAAGCTTTCTTT
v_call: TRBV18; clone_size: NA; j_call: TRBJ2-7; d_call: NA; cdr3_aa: CASSPSRRSYEQYF; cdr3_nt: TGTGCCAGCTCACCATCCCGCAGGTCCTACGAGCAGTACTTC
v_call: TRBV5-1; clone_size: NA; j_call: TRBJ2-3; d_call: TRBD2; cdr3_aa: CASSSGAGATDTQYF; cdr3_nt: TGCGCCAGCAGCTCGGGAGCGGGAGCCACAGATACGCAGTATTTT
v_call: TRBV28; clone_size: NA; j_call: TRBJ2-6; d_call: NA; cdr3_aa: CASIRRGSGANVLTF; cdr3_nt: TGTGCCAGCATCCGGAGGGGGTCTGGGGCCAACGTCCTGACTTTC
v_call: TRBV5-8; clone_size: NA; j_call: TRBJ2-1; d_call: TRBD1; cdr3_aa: CASSLAGGQTDEQFF; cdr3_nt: TGTGCCAGCAGCTTGGCAGGGGGCCAGACCGATGAGCAGTTCTTC
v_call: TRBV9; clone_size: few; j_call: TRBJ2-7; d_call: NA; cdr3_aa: CASSVDSSYEQYF; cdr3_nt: TGTGCCAGCAGCGTAGATAGCAGTTACGAGCAGTACTTC
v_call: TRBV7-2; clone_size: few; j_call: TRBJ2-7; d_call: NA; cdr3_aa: CASSLKGGPVEQYF; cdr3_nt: TGTGCCAGCAGCTTAAAGGGCGGGCCGGTCGAGCAGTACTTC
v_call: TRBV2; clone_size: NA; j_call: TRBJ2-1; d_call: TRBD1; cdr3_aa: CASSGQGGLEQFF; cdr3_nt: TGTGCCAGCAGTGGACAGGGGGGGTTGGAGCAGTTCTTC
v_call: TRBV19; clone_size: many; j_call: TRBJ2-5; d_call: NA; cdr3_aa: CASSMIRGETQYF; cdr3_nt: TGTGCCAGTAGTATGATCCGGGGTGAGACCCAGTACTTC